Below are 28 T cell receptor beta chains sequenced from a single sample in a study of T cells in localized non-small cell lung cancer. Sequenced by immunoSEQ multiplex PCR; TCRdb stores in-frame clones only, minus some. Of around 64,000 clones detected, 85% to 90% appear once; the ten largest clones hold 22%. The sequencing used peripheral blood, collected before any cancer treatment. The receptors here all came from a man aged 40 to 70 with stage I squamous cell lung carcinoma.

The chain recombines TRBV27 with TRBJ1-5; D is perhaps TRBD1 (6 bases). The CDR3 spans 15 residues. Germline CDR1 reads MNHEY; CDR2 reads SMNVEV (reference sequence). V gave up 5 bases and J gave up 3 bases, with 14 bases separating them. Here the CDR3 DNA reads TGTGCCAGCAGTCCTCGAGGGGGGGACAATCAGCCCCAGCATTTT. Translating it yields CASSPRGGDNQPQHF.

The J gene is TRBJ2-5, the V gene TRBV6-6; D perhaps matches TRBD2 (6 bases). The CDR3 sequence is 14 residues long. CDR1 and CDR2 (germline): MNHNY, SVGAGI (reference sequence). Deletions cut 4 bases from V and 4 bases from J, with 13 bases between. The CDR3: CASSWDGRGETQYF. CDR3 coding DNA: TGTGCCAGCAGTTGGGACGGGCGGGGAGAGACCCAGTACTTC.

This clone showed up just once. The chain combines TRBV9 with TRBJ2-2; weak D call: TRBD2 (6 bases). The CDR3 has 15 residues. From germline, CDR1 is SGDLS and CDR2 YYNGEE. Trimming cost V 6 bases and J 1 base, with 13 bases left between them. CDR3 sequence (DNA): TGTGCCAGCACCCCCGGCGGGAAGAACACCGGGGAGCTGTTTTTT. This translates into CASTPGGKNTGELFF.

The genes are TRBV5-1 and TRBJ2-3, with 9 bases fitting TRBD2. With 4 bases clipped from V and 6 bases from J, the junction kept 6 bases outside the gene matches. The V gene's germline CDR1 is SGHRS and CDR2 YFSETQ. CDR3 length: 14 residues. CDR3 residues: CASSQPAGGDTQYF. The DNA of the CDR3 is TGCGCCAGCAGCCAACCGGCGGGGGGGGATACGCAGTATTTT.

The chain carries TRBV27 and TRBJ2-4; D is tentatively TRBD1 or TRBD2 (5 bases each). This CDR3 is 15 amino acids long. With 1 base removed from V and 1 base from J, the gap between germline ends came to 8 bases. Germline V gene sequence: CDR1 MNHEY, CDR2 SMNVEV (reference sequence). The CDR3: CASSLFWGAKNIQYF. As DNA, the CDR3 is TGTGCCAGCAGTTTATTCTGGGGGGCCAAAAACATTCAGTACTTC.

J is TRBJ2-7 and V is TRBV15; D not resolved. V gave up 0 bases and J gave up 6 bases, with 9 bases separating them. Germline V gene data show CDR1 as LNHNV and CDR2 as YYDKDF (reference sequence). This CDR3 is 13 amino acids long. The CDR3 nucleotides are TGTGCCACCAGCAGAGATCTTAGAGGCGAGCAGTACTTC. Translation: CATSRDLRGEQYF.

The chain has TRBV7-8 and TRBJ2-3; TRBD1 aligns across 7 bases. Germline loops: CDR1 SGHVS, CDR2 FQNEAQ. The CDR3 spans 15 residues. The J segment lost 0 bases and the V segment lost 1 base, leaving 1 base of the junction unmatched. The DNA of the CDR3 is TGTGCCAGCAGCTTAGAGGGGGCTAGCACAGATACGCAGTATTTT. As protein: CASSLEGASTDTQYF.

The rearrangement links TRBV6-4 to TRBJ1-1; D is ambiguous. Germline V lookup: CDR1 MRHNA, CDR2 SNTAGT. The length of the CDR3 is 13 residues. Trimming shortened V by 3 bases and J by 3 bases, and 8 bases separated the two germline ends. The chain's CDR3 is CASSEGRDTEAFF. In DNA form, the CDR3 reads TGTGCCAGCAGTGAAGGACGGGACACTGAAGCTTTCTTT.

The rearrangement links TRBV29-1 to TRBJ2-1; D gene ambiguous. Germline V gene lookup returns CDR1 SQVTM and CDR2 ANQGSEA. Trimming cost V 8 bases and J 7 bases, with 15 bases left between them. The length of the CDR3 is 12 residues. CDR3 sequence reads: CSPKTQQNEQFF. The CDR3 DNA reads TGCAGCCCGAAGACCCAACAGAATGAGCAGTTCTTC.

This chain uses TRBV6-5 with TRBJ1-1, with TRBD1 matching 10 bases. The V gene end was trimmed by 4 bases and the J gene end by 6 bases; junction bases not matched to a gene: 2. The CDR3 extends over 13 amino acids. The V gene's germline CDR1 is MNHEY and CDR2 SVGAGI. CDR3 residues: CASSWTGGPEAFF. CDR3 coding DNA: TGTGCCAGCAGTTGGACAGGGGGACCTGAAGCTTTCTTT.

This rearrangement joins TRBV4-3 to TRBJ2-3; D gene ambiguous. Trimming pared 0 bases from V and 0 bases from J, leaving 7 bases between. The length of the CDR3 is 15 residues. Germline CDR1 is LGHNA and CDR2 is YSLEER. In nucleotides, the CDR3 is TGCGCCAGCAGCCAAGATGGAGATAGCACAGATACGCAGTATTTT. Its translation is CASSQDGDSTDTQYF.

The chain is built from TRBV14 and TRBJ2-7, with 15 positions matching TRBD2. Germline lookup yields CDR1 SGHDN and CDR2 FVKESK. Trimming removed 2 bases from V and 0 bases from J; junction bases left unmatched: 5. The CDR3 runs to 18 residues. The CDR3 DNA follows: TGTGCCAGCAGCCAATTGGGACTAGCGGGAGGCTTCTCCTACGAGCAGTACTTC. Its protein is CASSQLGLAGGFSYEQYF.

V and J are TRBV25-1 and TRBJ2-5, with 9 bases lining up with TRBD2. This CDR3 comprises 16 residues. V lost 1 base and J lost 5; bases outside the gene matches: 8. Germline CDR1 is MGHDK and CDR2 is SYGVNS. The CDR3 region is CASSEFGSGSGETQYF. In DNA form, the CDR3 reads TGTGCCAGCAGTGAATTTGGTAGCGGGAGCGGGGAGACCCAGTACTTC.

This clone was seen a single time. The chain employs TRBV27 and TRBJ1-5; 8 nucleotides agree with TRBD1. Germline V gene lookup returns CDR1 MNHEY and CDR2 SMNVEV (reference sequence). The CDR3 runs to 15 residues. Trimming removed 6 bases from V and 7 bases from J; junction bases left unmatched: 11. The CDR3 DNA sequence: TGTGCCAGCAGGGTCGACAGGGGACTTGAACAGCCCCAGCATTTT. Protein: CASRVDRGLEQPQHF.

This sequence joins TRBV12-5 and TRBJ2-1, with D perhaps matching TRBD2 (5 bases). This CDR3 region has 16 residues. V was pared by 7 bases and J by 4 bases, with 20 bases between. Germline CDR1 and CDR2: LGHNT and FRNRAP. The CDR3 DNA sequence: TGTGCTAGTGATCCCGGGAAGGCTCCGCCTTACAATGAGCAGTTCTTC. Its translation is CASDPGKAPPYNEQFF. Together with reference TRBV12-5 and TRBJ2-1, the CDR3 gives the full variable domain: DARVTQTPRHKVTEMGQEVTMRCQPILGHNTVFWYRQTMMQGLELLAYFRNRAPLDDSGMPKDRFSAEMPDATLATLKIQPSEPRDSAVYFCASDPGKAPPYNEQFFGPGTRLTVL.

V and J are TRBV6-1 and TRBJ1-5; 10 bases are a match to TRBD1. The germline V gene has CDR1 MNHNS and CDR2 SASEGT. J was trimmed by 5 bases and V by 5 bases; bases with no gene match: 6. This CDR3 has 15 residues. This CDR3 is CASSSPGTGDQPQHF. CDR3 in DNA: TGTGCCAGCAGTTCTCCCGGGACAGGGGATCAGCCCCAGCATTTT.

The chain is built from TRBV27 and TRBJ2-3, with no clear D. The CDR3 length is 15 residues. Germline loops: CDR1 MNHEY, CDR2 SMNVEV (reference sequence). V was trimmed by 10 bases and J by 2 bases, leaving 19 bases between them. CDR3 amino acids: CATRQGGPLTDTQYF. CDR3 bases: TGTGCCACTCGTCAAGGCGGTCCACTCACAGATACGCAGTATTTT.

CDR3 loop: CASSLSALGQNTQYF. DNA for the CDR3: TGTGCCAGCAGTTTATCCGCCCTGGGACAGAATACGCAGTATTTT. This sequence joins TRBV28 and TRBJ2-3; 7 bases agree with TRBD1. In germline, CDR1 is MDHEN, CDR2 SYDVKM. The CDR3 consists of 15 residues. Trimming removed 1 base from V and 7 bases from J; junction bases left unmatched: 8.

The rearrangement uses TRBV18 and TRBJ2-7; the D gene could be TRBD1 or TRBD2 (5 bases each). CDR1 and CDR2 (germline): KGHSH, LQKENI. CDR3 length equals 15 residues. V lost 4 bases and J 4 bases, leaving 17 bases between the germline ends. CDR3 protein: CASSRSVTDYYEQYF. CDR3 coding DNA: TGTGCCAGCTCACGCTCCGTGACAGACTATTACGAGCAGTACTTC.

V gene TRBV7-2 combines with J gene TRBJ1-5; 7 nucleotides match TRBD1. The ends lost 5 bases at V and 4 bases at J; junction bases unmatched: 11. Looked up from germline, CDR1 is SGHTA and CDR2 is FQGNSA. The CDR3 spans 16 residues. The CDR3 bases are TGTGCCAGCAGCCCACCGGGACAGCCTTTTAATCAGCCCCAGCATTTT. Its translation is CASSPPGQPFNQPQHF.

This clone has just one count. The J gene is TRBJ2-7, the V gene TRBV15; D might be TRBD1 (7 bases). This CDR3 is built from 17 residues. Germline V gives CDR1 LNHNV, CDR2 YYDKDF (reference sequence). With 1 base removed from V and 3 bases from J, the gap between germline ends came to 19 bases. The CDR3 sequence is CATSRVGRAGQLYEQYF. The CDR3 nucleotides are TGTGCCACCAGCAGAGTTGGCAGGGCGGGACAGCTCTACGAGCAGTACTTC.

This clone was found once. The CDR3 loop reads CAIGTSGGGATDTQYF. The CDR3 nucleotides are TGTGCCATCGGCACTAGCGGGGGAGGTGCCACAGATACGCAGTATTTT. V gene TRBV10-3 combines with J gene TRBJ2-3; 11 nucleotides agree with TRBD2. Germline V CDR1 and CDR2: ENHRY, SYGVKD. V shed 8 bases and J 2 bases; nucleotides not matched to a gene: 9. The CDR3 consists of 16 residues.

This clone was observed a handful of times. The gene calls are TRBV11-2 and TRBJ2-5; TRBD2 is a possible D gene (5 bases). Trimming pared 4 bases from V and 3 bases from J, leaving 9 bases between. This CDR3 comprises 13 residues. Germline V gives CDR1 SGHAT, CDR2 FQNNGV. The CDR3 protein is CASSSSGKETQYF. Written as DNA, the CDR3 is TGTGCCAGCAGCTCCTCGGGGAAAGAGACCCAGTACTTC.

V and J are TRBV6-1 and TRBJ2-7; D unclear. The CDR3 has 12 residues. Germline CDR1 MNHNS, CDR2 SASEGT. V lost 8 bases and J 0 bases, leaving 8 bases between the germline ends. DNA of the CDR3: TGTGCCAGCCGACAAACCTCCTACGAGCAGTACTTC. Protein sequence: CASRQTSYEQYF.

CDR3 nucleotides: TGTGCCAGCAGCTTCCTTAGCGGGGGTAGGGGGGAGACCCAGTACTTC. As protein: CASSFLSGGRGETQYF. This chain uses TRBV7-2 with TRBJ2-5; 9 bases fit TRBD2. The germline gives CDR1 SGHTA, CDR2 FQGNSA. V was pared by 3 bases and J by 5 bases, with 10 bases of the junction left unmatched. The length of the CDR3 is 16 residues.

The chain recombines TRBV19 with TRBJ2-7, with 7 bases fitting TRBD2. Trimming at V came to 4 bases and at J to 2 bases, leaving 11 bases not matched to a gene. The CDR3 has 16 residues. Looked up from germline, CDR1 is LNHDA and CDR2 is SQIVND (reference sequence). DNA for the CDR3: TGTGCCAGTAGTAACTTTGGGGGAGGGCGCACCTACGAGCAGTACTTC. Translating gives CASSNFGGGRTYEQYF.

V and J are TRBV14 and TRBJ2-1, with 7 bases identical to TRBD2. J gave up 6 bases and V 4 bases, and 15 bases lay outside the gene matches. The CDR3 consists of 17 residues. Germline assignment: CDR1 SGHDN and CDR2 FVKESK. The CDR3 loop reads CASSRDDQWEGLNEQFF. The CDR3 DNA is TGTGCCAGCAGCCGCGATGATCAGTGGGAGGGCCTCAATGAGCAGTTCTTC.

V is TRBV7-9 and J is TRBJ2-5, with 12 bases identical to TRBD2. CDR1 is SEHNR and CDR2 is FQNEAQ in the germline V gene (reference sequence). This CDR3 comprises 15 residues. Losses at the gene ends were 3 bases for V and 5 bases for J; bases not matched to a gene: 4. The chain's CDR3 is CASSLTSGRHETQYF. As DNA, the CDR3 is TGTGCCAGCAGCTTGACTAGCGGGAGACACGAGACCCAGTACTTC.